This T cell receptor (beta chain) was observed in a study of blood T cell repertoires in COVID-19. Study details: PBMCs, B-cell-depleted T cells, or T cells were the source of the cDNA or gDNA that made up the material.

The germline V and J ends were trimmed by 1 base and 2 bases, with 9 bases remaining between them. The germline V gene encodes CDR1 SNHLY and CDR2 FYNNEI. The CDR3 extends over 15 amino acids. Study members were between roughly 18 and 100 years old and lived in 24 US regions. Researchers sorted participants into cohorts using their self-reported clinical history. Generated by immunoSEQ multiplex PCR, the TCRdb table keeps only in-frame clones and is missing some. The data show over 250,000 clones, around nine tenths seen once. This sequence originates from a man aged 60 to 75 who had recovered from COVID-19. Sequencing used PBMCs or T cells enriched from blood (not recorded which). The rearrangement uses TRBV2 and TRBJ2-1; weak D call: TRBD2 (5 bases). The CDR3 protein is CASSEGASTYNEQFF. In DNA, the CDR3 is TGTGCCAGCAGTGAAGGGGCTAGCACCTACAATGAGCAGTTCTTC.